These 15 T cell receptor beta chains came from one sample sequenced in a study of blood T cell repertoires in COVID-19. Libraries were prepared by immunoSEQ multiplex PCR; TCRdb keeps only in-frame clonotypes and omits some of them. Of hundreds of thousands of clones listed, around nine tenths were seen once; the top ten hold roughly 3%. Sequenced input: peripheral blood. The receptors stem from a man aged 18-30 years with active or convalescent COVID-19.

The table lists this clone with a few counts. This chain uses TRBV7-7 with TRBJ1-6; 7 nucleotides line up with TRBD1. CDR1 and CDR2 from the germline V gene are SSHAT and FNYEAQ (reference sequence). The CDR3 sequence is 16 residues long. V lost 5 bases, J lost 5 bases, and 9 bases stayed unmatched. CDR3: CASSPQGKVNNSPLHF. Written as DNA, the CDR3 is TGTGCCAGCAGCCCACAGGGGAAGGTTAATAATTCACCCCTCCACTTT.

The CDR3 region has the DNA TGTGCCAGCAGCCAAATACAGGGTGGGAACTATGGCTACACCTTC. Its translation: CASSQIQGGNYGYTF. The chain couples TRBV7-2 to TRBJ1-2, with D perhaps matching TRBD1 (6 bases). The CDR3 covers 15 residues. Between the trimmed V and J ends, which lost 5 bases and 2 bases, there was a span of 15 bases. Germline CDR1 SGHTA, CDR2 FQGNSA.

The chain uses TRBV20-1 and TRBJ2-5; possibly TRBD2 for D (6 bases). CDR1 and CDR2 (germline): DFQATT, SNEGSKA (reference sequence). This CDR3 comprises 11 residues. V was pared by 6 bases and J by 1 base, with 6 bases between. CDR3: CSAGGQETQYF. The CDR3 nucleotides are TGCAGTGCGGGGGGCCAAGAGACCCAGTACTTC.

The chain employs TRBV7-2 and TRBJ2-5; 12 nucleotides match TRBD2. The CDR3 covers 16 residues. J gave up 4 bases and V 2 bases, and 5 bases lay outside the gene matches. CDR1 SGHTA and CDR2 FQGNSA come from the germline V gene. The CDR3 here is CASSLRASGGVETQYF. In nucleotides, the CDR3 is TGTGCCAGCAGCTTAAGGGCTAGCGGGGGGGTAGAGACCCAGTACTTC.

The gene calls are TRBV7-2 and TRBJ2-7, with 7 bases identical to TRBD1. J was trimmed by 3 bases and V by 5 bases; bases with no gene match: 7. This CDR3 contains 14 residues. Germline V lookup: CDR1 SGHTA, CDR2 FQGNSA. CDR3 protein: CASSNSGQNYEQYF. The CDR3 coding sequence is TGTGCCAGCAGCAACTCGGGACAGAACTACGAGCAGTACTTC.

The V call is TRBV19, the J call TRBJ2-1; 7 nucleotides agree with TRBD2. The germline V gene has CDR1 LNHDA and CDR2 SQIVND (reference sequence). The CDR3 has 15 residues. With V trimmed by 6 bases and J by 6 bases, 11 bases remained unmatched. The CDR3 is CASRSREVPPNEQFF. In DNA form, the CDR3 reads TGTGCCAGTAGGAGTCGGGAGGTCCCCCCCAATGAGCAGTTCTTC.

The rearrangement links TRBV5-1 to TRBJ1-1; D perhaps matches TRBD1 (5 bases). Germline CDR1 is SGHRS and CDR2 is YFSETQ. Trimming pared 4 bases from V and 6 bases from J, leaving 16 bases between. The CDR3 sequence is 14 residues long. In DNA form, the CDR3 reads TGCGCCAGCAGCCCCACCGAGGGGAGGGCTGAAGCTTTCTTT. It yields the protein CASSPTEGRAEAFF.

The table lists this clone with a few counts. The gene calls are TRBV13 and TRBJ1-2; 7 bases are a match to TRBD1. V lost 4 bases and J lost 3; bases outside the gene matches: 5. There are 14 residues in the CDR3. Looked up from germline, CDR1 is PRHDT and CDR2 is FYEKMQ (reference sequence). CDR3 sequence (DNA): TGTGCCAGCAGCTGGAGGGGGCGCGACTATGGCTACACCTTC. It is translated as CASSWRGRDYGYTF.

This clone was counted once. The chain has TRBV18 and TRBJ1-3, with D possibly being TRBD1 (5 bases). The CDR3 has 15 amino acids. Trimming took off 2 bases at V and 1 base at J, with 9 bases between the two ends. The V gene's germline CDR1 is KGHSH and CDR2 LQKENI. CDR3 amino acids: CASSPYGASGNTIYF. The CDR3 DNA follows: TGTGCCAGCTCACCATATGGGGCTTCTGGAAACACCATATATTTT.

The V and J genes are TRBV19 and TRBJ1-6, with 10 nucleotides matching TRBD1. V trimming: 6 bases; J trimming: 13 bases; junction bases outside the gene matches: 6. The CDR3 covers 13 residues. From germline, CDR1 is LNHDA and CDR2 SQIVND (reference sequence). Written as DNA, the CDR3 is TGTGCCAGTAGAGACAGGGGGCCGTTCCCCCTCCACTTT. It translates to CASRDRGPFPLHF. The full variable domain, completed using reference TRBV19 and TRBJ1-6, is DGGITQSPKYLFRKEGQNVTLSCEQNLNHDAMYWYRQDPGQGLRLIYYSQIVNDFQKGDIAEGYSVSREKKESFPLTVTSAQKNPTAFYLCASRDRGPFPLHFGNGTRLTVT.

This clone showed up just once. This sequence joins TRBV19 and TRBJ1-4; a weak D match, TRBD1 (5 bases). The CDR3 has 15 residues. Per the germline V gene, CDR1 is LNHDA and CDR2 is SQIVND (reference sequence). V dropped 6 bases and J dropped 7 bases, with 18 bases sitting between them. The CDR3 sequence: CASSHRSFLGEKLFF. Written as DNA, the CDR3 is TGTGCCAGTAGCCACAGGTCGTTCTTGGGTGAAAAACTGTTTTTT.

The V call is TRBV7-2, the J call TRBJ1-1; D is undetermined. Per germline, CDR1 SGHTA and CDR2 FQGNSA. Between the trimmed V and J ends, which lost 1 base and 3 bases, there was a span of 6 bases. CDR3 size: 13 residues. CDR3 DNA sequence: TGTGCCAGCAGCTTAGGCGTAGACACTGAAGCTTTCTTT. Translating it yields CASSLGVDTEAFF. The full variable domain, completed using reference TRBV7-2 and TRBJ1-1, is GAGVSQSPSNKVTEKGKDVELRCDPISGHTALYWYRQSLGQGLEFLIYFQGNSAPDKSGLPSDRFSAERTGGSVSTLTIQRTQQEDSAVYLCASSLGVDTEAFFGQGTRLTVV.

CDR3 amino acids: CASSIGASGSSYNEQFF. The DNA for the CDR3 is TGTGCCAGTAGTATCGGGGCTAGCGGGTCATCCTACAATGAGCAGTTCTTC. The rearrangement links TRBV19 to TRBJ2-1; 8 bases align to TRBD2. The trim removed 3 bases at V and 1 base at J, leaving 8 bases unmatched. The length of the CDR3 is 17 residues. In germline, CDR1 is LNHDA, CDR2 SQIVND (reference sequence).

This chain connects TRBV6-5 to TRBJ1-1; TRBD1 might be the D (6 bases). This CDR3 comprises 12 residues. CDR1 is MNHEY, CDR2 SVGAGI, per germline. With 11 bases removed from V and 1 base from J, the gap between germline ends came to 11 bases. This CDR3 reads CAGTRGNTEAFF. CDR3 sequence (DNA): TGTGCCGGGACCAGGGGGAACACTGAAGCTTTCTTT.

This chain uses TRBV18 with TRBJ2-7; D is uncertain. CDR1 is KGHSH and CDR2 is LQKENI in the germline V gene. Trimming shortened V by 4 bases and J by 0 bases, and 13 bases separated the two germline ends. The CDR3 is 15 amino acids. The CDR3 DNA sequence: TGTGCCAGCTCACTCCACATCTCTTCCTCCTACGAGCAGTACTTC. This translates into CASSLHISSSYEQYF.